One and the same sample provided the 15 T cell receptor beta chains below, sequenced in a study of blood T cells in healthy people across ages. For the second PCR, which ran for 7 to 11 cycles, a sample-barcoded 5' primer and a J-beta primer mix were used. TCRdb redid the calling of the 5' RACE reads with MiXCR, one entry per CDR3 protein. This table has 1.5 million to 2 million distinct CDR3 sequences, approximately 28% appearing once. The sequenced material came from blood. Receptors originate from a woman aged 25 to 45 in good health.

This clonotype was counted between two and nine times. The rearrangement joins TRBV29-1 to TRBJ2-3; possibly TRBD2 for D (5 bases). The germline CDR1 and CDR2 sequences are SQVTM and ANQGSEA. Trimming removed 5 bases at V and 2 bases at J, with 11 bases between. The CDR3 contains 13 residues. CDR3 residues: CSVSGRLTDTQYF. As DNA, the CDR3 is TGCAGCGTTTCGGGGAGACTCACAGATACGCAGTATTTT.

This clonotype appeared a few times. Germline is not matched at one junction end, which may reflect a read error. This sequence joins TRBV10-3 and TRBJ2-2, with TRBD2 identical over 10 bases. Germline V gives CDR1 ENHRY, CDR2 SYGVKD. The length of the CDR3 is 17 residues. The CDR3 spells CAISAPRGLAKTGELFF. The CDR3 nucleotides read TGTGCCATCAGTGCCCCTCGGGGACTAGCGAAGACCGGGGAGCTGTTTTTT.

The chain links TRBV7-3 to TRBJ1-2, with TRBD1 matching 7 bases. The germline CDR1 and CDR2 sequences are SGHTA and FQGTGA. The CDR3 is 17 amino acids. J lost 2 bases, V lost 5 bases, and 14 bases had no gene match. The CDR3 here is CASSAAVGDSLNYGYTF. The CDR3 DNA reads TGTGCCAGCAGCGCAGCTGTAGGGGACAGCTTAAACTATGGCTACACCTTC.

Comment on this clonotype: Relative to the germline gene, one junction end is altered; a read error may explain this. The chain couples TRBV5-1 to TRBJ2-3; D perhaps matches TRBD2 (6 bases). Looked up from germline, CDR1 is SGHRS and CDR2 is YFSETQ. The CDR3 is made up of 14 amino acids. Here the CDR3 DNA reads TGCGCCAACAGCCCGGACACGGAGGGTACCACGCAGTATTTT. Its protein product is CANSPDTEGTTQYF. Based on the CDR3 plus reference TRBV5-1 and TRBJ2-3, the full variable domain is KAGVTQTPRYLIKTRGQQVTLSCSPISGHRSVSWYQQTPGQGLQFLFEYFSETQRNKGNFPGRFSGRQFSNSRSEMNVSTLELGDSALYLCANSPDTEGTTQYFGPGTRLTVL.

This clonotype has more than one count but fewer than ten. The chain is built from TRBV4-1 and TRBJ1-6; D gene unclear. V was cut by 0 bases and J by 18 bases, with 12 bases left in between. Per the germline V gene, CDR1 is MGHRA and CDR2 is YSYEKL. The CDR3 runs 12 residues. The CDR3 region has the DNA TGCGCCAGCAGCCAAGATGGCACGGTGACCCACTTT. Amino acid sequence: CASSQDGTVTHF.

The chain employs TRBV28 and TRBJ1-4; D remains ambiguous. The germline gives CDR1 MDHEN, CDR2 SYDVKM. The CDR3 runs 16 residues. V gave up 4 bases and J gave up 6 bases, with 18 bases separating them. The DNA of the CDR3 is TGTGCCAGCAGTTCACTTGCCTTGGTCTTATATGAAAAACTGTTTTTT. Translating it yields CASSSLALVLYEKLFF. Filled out from reference TRBV28 and TRBJ1-4, the complete variable domain reads DVKVTQSSRYLVKRTGEKVFLECVQDMDHENMFWYRQDPGLGLRLIYFSYDVKMKEKGDIPEGYSVSREKKERFSLILESASTNQTSMYLCASSSLALVLYEKLFFGSGTQLSVL.

The rearrangement uses TRBV10-3 and TRBJ1-1; TRBD1 aligns across 8 bases. Germline V gene data show CDR1 as ENHRY and CDR2 as SYGVKD. The CDR3 totals 15 residues. V lost 2 bases to trimming and J lost 2 bases; unmatched junction nucleotides: 4. Here the CDR3 DNA reads TGTGCCATCAGTGAGGGACAGGGTAGAAACACTGAAGCTTTCTTT. Translating gives CAISEGQGRNTEAFF.

The chain links TRBV20-1 to TRBJ1-2, with 11 bases fitting TRBD1. The germline V gene has CDR1 DFQATT and CDR2 SNEGSKA (reference sequence). The J segment lost 4 bases and the V segment lost 5 bases, leaving 3 bases of the junction unmatched. This CDR3 is built from 13 residues. DNA for the CDR3: TGCAGTGCTTGGACAGGGGGCGTCTATGGCTACACCTTC. This codes for CSAWTGGVYGYTF.

In the case of this clonotype: This clone may be a read error of a much larger clone one base away. The chain combines TRBV29-1 with TRBJ1-2; 7 positions agree with TRBD1. This CDR3 has 12 residues. The J segment lost 4 bases and the V segment lost 3 bases, leaving 2 bases of the junction unmatched. The germline V gene has CDR1 SQVTM and CDR2 ANQGSEA. In DNA, the CDR3 is TGCAGCGTTGACAGGGGGTCCTATGGCTACACCTTC. This gives the protein CSVDRGSYGYTF.

There are many counts of this clonotype. CDR3 in DNA: TGTGCCACCAGCAGAGATCCAGGGGACTCCTACGAGCAGTACTTC. Encoded protein: CATSRDPGDSYEQYF. The V call is TRBV15, the J call TRBJ2-7, with TRBD1 as a possible D gene (6 bases). Trimming cost V 0 bases and J 0 bases, with 9 bases left between them. The CDR3 is 15 residues long. Germline values: CDR1 LNHNV, CDR2 YYDKDF (reference sequence).

The chain links TRBV4-1 to TRBJ1-4; 7 nucleotides agree with TRBD1. CDR3 length: 18 amino acids. Looked up from germline, CDR1 is MGHRA and CDR2 is YSYEKL. V trimming: 1 base; J trimming: 0 bases; junction bases outside the gene matches: 8. The CDR3 region has the DNA TGCGCCAGCAGCCAAGTGGGGACAGTACTTGCAACTAATGAAAAACTGTTTTTT. Translation gives CASSQVGTVLATNEKLFF.

Of note for this clonotype: It is unclear where the CDR3 begins or ends on the DNA, so no DNA is shown, and the CDR3 is as TCRdb lists it. J is TRBJ1-1 and V is TRBV5-1. Germline CDR1 and CDR2: SGHRS and YFSETQ. The CDR3 has 18 amino acids, counting both end residues. This CDR3 reads CASSSPPGSGQGNTEAFF.

The chain combines TRBV24-1 with TRBJ2-1; unclear D gene. This CDR3 is 11 amino acids long. V was clipped by 5 bases and J by 5 bases, with 3 bases between them. Germline assignment: CDR1 KGHDR and CDR2 SFDVKD. The DNA for the CDR3 is TGTGCCACCAGTGGAAACAATGAGCAGTTCTTC. Protein: CATSGNNEQFF.

This clonotype was observed a handful of times. The J gene is TRBJ2-7, the V gene TRBV5-1; 16 bases agree with TRBD2. Germline values: CDR1 SGHRS, CDR2 YFSETQ. The CDR3 runs to 16 residues. With 6 bases clipped from V and 6 bases from J, the junction kept 9 bases outside the gene matches. The chain's CDR3 is CASTGTSGGAFREQYF. As DNA, the CDR3 is TGCGCCAGCACCGGGACTAGCGGGGGGGCCTTCCGCGAGCAGTACTTC.

CDR3 nucleotide sequence: TGCAGCACTCTCCGGGGGACGTTTTTAGATACGCAGTATTTT. Protein sequence: CSTLRGTFLDTQYF. The rearrangement uses TRBV29-1 and TRBJ2-3, with TRBD2 as a possible D gene (6 bases). V dropped 8 bases and J dropped 5 bases, with 20 bases sitting between them. Germline V gives CDR1 SQVTM, CDR2 ANQGSEA. The CDR3 runs 14 residues.